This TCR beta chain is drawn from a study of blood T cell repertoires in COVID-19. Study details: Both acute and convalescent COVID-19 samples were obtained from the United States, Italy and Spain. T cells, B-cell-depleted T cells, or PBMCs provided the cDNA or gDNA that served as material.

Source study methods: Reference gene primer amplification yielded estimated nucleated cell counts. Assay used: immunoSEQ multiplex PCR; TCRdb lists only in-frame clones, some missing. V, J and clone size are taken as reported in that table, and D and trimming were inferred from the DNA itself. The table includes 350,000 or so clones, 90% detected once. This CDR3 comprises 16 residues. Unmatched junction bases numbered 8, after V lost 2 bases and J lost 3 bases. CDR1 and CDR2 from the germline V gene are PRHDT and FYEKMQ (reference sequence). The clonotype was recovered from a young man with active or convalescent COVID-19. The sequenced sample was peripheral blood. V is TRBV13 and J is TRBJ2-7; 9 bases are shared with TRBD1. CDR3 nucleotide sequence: TGTGCCAGCAGCTTACGAGGGACAGGGATTGTCTACGAGCAGTACTTC. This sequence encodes CASSLRGTGIVYEQYF.